Presented here are 20 T cell receptor beta chains from one specimen sequenced in a study of CD8 T cells in ankylosing spondylitis. Using its own MiXCR run on the 5' RACE reads, TCRdb lists one record per CDR3 protein. The repertoire has about 160,000 distinct CDR3 sequences, about 18% of them found once; the top ten carry over 7.5%. Specimen: blood, either unsorted or a sorted T cell fraction (not recorded which). These receptors all stem from a male donor with ankylosing spondylitis or in good health (not recorded which).

The chain is built from TRBV29-1 and TRBJ2-1; TRBD2 aligns across 9 bases. V lost 3 bases to trimming and J lost 7 bases; unmatched junction nucleotides: 7. The CDR3 covers 14 residues. Germline CDR1 is SQVTM and CDR2 is ANQGSEA. The CDR3: CSVERGSGGNEQFF. Here the CDR3 DNA reads TGCAGCGTTGAGCGCGGGAGCGGGGGGAATGAGCAGTTCTTC.

This clonotype was observed many times. The chain uses TRBV5-1 and TRBJ2-7; 7 bases line up with TRBD1. CDR3 length: 13 residues. Looked up from germline, CDR1 is SGHRS and CDR2 is YFSETQ. V shed 0 bases and J 5 bases; nucleotides not matched to a gene: 2. The CDR3 sequence is CASSLEGGHEQYF. The CDR3 coding sequence is TGCGCCAGCAGCTTGGAAGGGGGCCACGAGCAGTACTTC.

The rearrangement uses TRBV6-5 and TRBJ2-2; D is ambiguous. Trimming cost V 0 bases and J 7 bases, with 12 bases left between them. Germline V gene data show CDR1 as MNHEY and CDR2 as SVGAGI. The CDR3 has 15 amino acids. CDR3 coding DNA: TGTGCCAGCAGTTACTCGTCTAGTTCTGTCGGGGAGCTGTTTTTT. Translated, it gives CASSYSSSSVGELFF.

The table lists this clonotype with many counts. The chain joins TRBV10-3 to TRBJ2-2, with 8 positions matching TRBD2. After removal of 0 bases from V and 4 bases from J, the junction contained 4 bases not matched to a gene. The germline V gene has CDR1 ENHRY and CDR2 SYGVKD. This CDR3 region has 16 residues. CDR3 protein: CAISESGTSSTGELFF. CDR3 coding DNA: TGTGCCATCAGTGAGTCGGGGACTAGTTCCACCGGGGAGCTGTTTTTT.

This clonotype has ten or more counts. This sequence joins TRBV20-1 and TRBJ2-2; the match to TRBD2 covers 10 bases. Trimming at V came to 3 bases and at J to 2 bases, leaving 15 bases not matched to a gene. The CDR3 spans 19 residues. Per the germline V gene, CDR1 is DFQATT and CDR2 is SNEGSKA (reference sequence). CDR3 nucleotide sequence: TGCAGTGCTAGGGCCCCCGGACTAGCGGAGCGGGGAAACACCGGGGAGCTGTTTTTT. It codes for CSARAPGLAERGNTGELFF.

This clonotype was observed many times. This chain joins TRBV20-1 and TRBJ2-2; a weak D match, TRBD2 (6 bases). Germline V gene lookup returns CDR1 DFQATT and CDR2 SNEGSKA (reference sequence). This CDR3 has 14 amino acids. V dropped 3 bases and J dropped 4 bases, with 12 bases sitting between them. Here the CDR3 reads CSASGGEVTGELFF. In DNA form, the CDR3 reads TGCAGTGCTAGCGGCGGGGAGGTCACCGGGGAGCTGTTTTTT.

The chain combines TRBV3-1 with TRBJ2-7, with 7 bases that match TRBD2. Per germline, CDR1 LGHDT and CDR2 YNNKEL (reference sequence). After removal of 11 bases from V and 5 bases from J, the junction contained 21 bases not matched to a gene. The CDR3 has 16 amino acids. The CDR3 region is CASTQDRVRTRDEQYF. CDR3 in DNA: TGTGCCTCCACCCAAGATCGAGTCCGGACTAGGGACGAGCAGTACTTC.

A few counts support this clonotype. This chain joins TRBV24-1 and TRBJ2-1; TRBD1 is a possible D gene (6 bases). V dropped 6 bases and J dropped 6 bases, with 8 bases sitting between them. The V gene's germline CDR1 is KGHDR and CDR2 SFDVKD. There are 12 residues in the CDR3. The CDR3 here is CATSPRGNEQFF. The CDR3 DNA sequence: TGTGCCACCAGTCCCAGGGGCAATGAGCAGTTCTTC.

This clonotype was picked up many times. The V and J genes are TRBV5-1 and TRBJ1-2; the D is unclear. Germline V lookup: CDR1 SGHRS, CDR2 YFSETQ. CDR3 size: 13 residues. With 5 bases removed from V and 10 bases from J, the gap between germline ends came to 18 bases. CDR3 loop: CASRWTETSFYTF. CDR3 nucleotides: TGCGCCAGCAGGTGGACGGAAACGAGCTTCTACACCTTC.

Ten or more counts support this clonotype. The rearrangement joins TRBV27 to TRBJ2-1, with 12 bases fitting TRBD2. CDR1 is MNHEY, CDR2 SMNVEV, per germline (reference sequence). After removal of 5 bases from V and 7 bases from J, the junction contained 9 bases not matched to a gene. This CDR3 is 16 amino acids long. This CDR3 is CASSLRTSGVRNEQFF. In nucleotides, the CDR3 is TGTGCCAGCAGTCTTAGGACTAGCGGGGTAAGAAATGAGCAGTTCTTC.

This clonotype was seen more than once but under ten times. The rearrangement uses TRBV5-5 and TRBJ2-2, with D possibly being TRBD2 (6 bases). Germline V gene sequence: CDR1 SGHKS, CDR2 YYEKEE (reference sequence). The ends were cut back, 2 bases at V and 7 bases at J, with 9 bases in the middle. The CDR3 has 13 residues. CDR3 sequence: CASSFGGNGELFF. In DNA form, the CDR3 reads TGTGCCAGCAGCTTCGGGGGTAACGGGGAGCTGTTTTTT. Full variable domain (rest looked up from reference TRBV5-5 and TRBJ2-2): DAGVTQSPTHLIKTRGQQVTLRCSPISGHKSVSWYQQVLGQGPQFIFQYYEKEERGRGNFPDRFSARQFPNYSSELNVNALLLGDSALYLCASSFGGNGELFFGEGSRLTVL.

This clonotype has only a few counts. This chain uses TRBV5-6 with TRBJ2-1; D not resolved. The CDR3 totals 13 residues. Germline V gene lookup returns CDR1 SGHDT and CDR2 YYEEEE. The germline V and J ends were trimmed by 0 bases and 4 bases, with 5 bases remaining between them. This chain's CDR3 is CASSLEQYNEQFF. CDR3 DNA sequence: TGTGCCAGCAGCTTGGAACAGTACAATGAGCAGTTCTTC.

The chain employs TRBV5-5 and TRBJ2-6; D unclear. Germline lookup yields CDR1 SGHKS and CDR2 YYEKEE (reference sequence). V was trimmed by 1 base and J by 4 bases, leaving 9 bases between them. This CDR3 has 15 amino acids. The CDR3 nucleotides are TGTGCCAGCAGCTTGCAGGTAGTAGGGGCCAACGTCCTGACTTTC. As protein: CASSLQVVGANVLTF.

This clonotype has a handful of counts. CDR3 sequence (DNA): TGTGCCAGCAGCCCACTTGCAACTAATGAAAAACTGTTTTTT. Translation: CASSPLATNEKLFF. This rearrangement joins TRBV2 to TRBJ1-4, with no clear D. CDR3 length: 14 amino acids. Trimming cost V 6 bases and J 0 bases, with 8 bases left between them. The germline CDR1 and CDR2 sequences are SNHLY and FYNNEI.

This clonotype was seen a few times. CDR3 DNA: TGTGCCAGCAGCCGTAACCGGGACCCCGGTGAAAAACTGTTTTTT. Translation: CASSRNRDPGEKLFF. The rearrangement uses TRBV3-1 and TRBJ1-4, with D possibly TRBD1 on 5 matching bases. CDR1 and CDR2 from the germline V gene are LGHDT and YNNKEL (reference sequence). V was shortened by 4 bases and J by 7 bases, with 16 bases between the two germline ends. The CDR3 totals 15 residues.

V and J are TRBV28 and TRBJ2-7; 7 nucleotides line up with TRBD1. Germline V CDR1 and CDR2: MDHEN, SYDVKM. J gave up 3 bases and V 5 bases, and 13 bases lay outside the gene matches. This CDR3 region has 16 residues. The chain's CDR3 is CASSPGTEHLDYEQYF. The CDR3 nucleotides are TGTGCCAGCAGTCCCGGGACAGAGCATCTAGACTACGAGCAGTACTTC.

This clonotype was seen a handful of times. This sequence joins TRBV5-1 and TRBJ2-7, with D tentatively TRBD2 (6 bases). Trimming removed 3 bases at V and 1 base at J, with 11 bases between. CDR3 size: 14 residues. Germline CDR1 is SGHRS and CDR2 is YFSETQ. CDR3 sequence (DNA): TGCGCCAGCAGCTCCGCTGCGGGATCCTACGAGCAGTACTTC. Its protein product is CASSSAAGSYEQYF.

This clonotype has more than one count but fewer than ten. This chain connects TRBV4-2 to TRBJ2-1; unclear D gene. This CDR3 region has 17 residues. The V and J ends lost 0 bases and 0 bases respectively, with 12 bases between them. In germline, CDR1 is LGHNA, CDR2 YNFKEQ. CDR3 in DNA: TGTGCCAGCAGCCAAGATTTAAGCTTCAGCTCCTACAATGAGCAGTTCTTC. Amino acids: CASSQDLSFSSYNEQFF.

V usage is TRBV20-1 and J usage is TRBJ2-3; 11 nucleotides line up with TRBD2. Trimming took 4 bases from V and 6 from J; bases not matched to a gene: 9. Germline CDR1 and CDR2: DFQATT and SNEGSKA (reference sequence). The CDR3 is made up of 15 amino acids. The DNA of the CDR3 is TGCAGTGCTAAGGCCGGGACTAGCGGTGGTGATACGCAGTATTTT. Translating it yields CSAKAGTSGGDTQYF.

This clonotype was observed at least ten times. The chain is built from TRBV20-1 and TRBJ1-5, with 7 bases identical to TRBD1. The V gene end was trimmed by 5 bases and the J gene end by 4 bases; junction bases not matched to a gene: 8. The length of the CDR3 is 14 residues. Germline loops: CDR1 DFQATT, CDR2 SNEGSKA (reference sequence). CDR3 DNA sequence: TGCAGTGCTCAATCCGGGACAGAGAATCAGCCCCAGCATTTT. Translating gives CSAQSGTENQPQHF.